This note documents a single TCR beta chain sequence. The sample belongs to a study of blood T cell repertoires in COVID-19. For the study at large: PBMCs, B-cell-depleted T cells, or T cells were the source of the cDNA or gDNA that made up the material.

Recovered participants had two consecutive negative NP/OP PCR tests, healthcare professional clearance, or symptom resolution. Germline V CDR1 and CDR2: MGHDK, SYGVNS. The CDR3 spans 11 residues. Trimming took off 3 bases at V and 7 bases at J, with 6 bases between the two ends. Original processing methods: Cell counts per sample came from amplifying reference gene primers. The data were produced by immunoSEQ multiplex PCR, yet TCRdb's version contains in-frame clones alone and is incomplete. Clone size and V and J calls were adopted from that table, with D and trimming inferred from the DNA. The sample consists of about 380,000 clones, 88% of them appearing once.

The sequenced sample consisted of PBMCs or T cells enriched from blood (not recorded which). The chain employs TRBV25-1 and TRBJ1-2; D call uncertain. The receptor's source is a woman aged 18 to 35 who had recovered from COVID-19. Here the CDR3 DNA reads TGTGCCAGCAGTGATAATCTTGGCTACACCTTC. Amino acids: CASSDNLGYTF.